Listed below are T cell receptor beta chains from one sample, sequenced in a study of shared clonotypes between healthy human individuals. Repertoires were generated with immunoSEQ multiplex PCR, while TCRdb's copy carries only in-frame clones and drops some. The sample holds roughly 2.5 million clones, approximately 94% seen once. The material sequenced was naive CD4+ T cells sorted from blood. The receptors derive from a man aged 18-30 years in good health. Each CDR3 is given with its conserved first and last residue. The D gene is left open where the match is weak. The size field is filled for only some rows; it gives once, few, many or a size class.

j_call: TRBJ1-3
d_call: NA
v_call: TRBV2
clone_size: once
cdr3_aa: CASSEAVRTSGNTIYF
cdr3_nt: TGTGCCAGCAGTGAAGCAGTACGGACCTCTGGAAACACCATATATTTT

j_call: TRBJ1-2
d_call: NA
v_call: TRBV5-4
clone_size: NA
cdr3_aa: CASSLEGVGGYTF
cdr3_nt: TGTGCCAGCAGCTTGGAGGGGGTAGGTGGCTACACCTTC

j_call: TRBJ2-2
d_call: NA
v_call: TRBV9
clone_size: NA
cdr3_aa: CASTGTSPNTGELFF
cdr3_nt: TGTGCCAGTACCGGGACTTCCCCGAACACCGGGGAGCTGTTTTTT

j_call: TRBJ1-6
d_call: NA
v_call: TRBV9
clone_size: NA
cdr3_aa: CASSVGWDSPLHF
cdr3_nt: TGTGCCAGCAGCGTAGGTTGGGACTCACCCCTCCACTTT

j_call: TRBJ2-5
d_call: TRBD1
v_call: TRBV11-2
clone_size: NA
cdr3_aa: CASSLGGQGAKQETQYF
cdr3_nt: TGTGCCAGCAGCTTAGGGGGACAGGGGGCAAAACAAGAGACCCAGTACTTC

j_call: TRBJ1-2
d_call: TRBD1
v_call: TRBV5-5
clone_size: NA
cdr3_aa: CASSFTDRAYGYTF
cdr3_nt: TGTGCCAGCAGCTTCACGGACAGGGCCTATGGCTACACCTTC

j_call: TRBJ2-7
d_call: NA
v_call: TRBV6-5
clone_size: NA
cdr3_aa: CASRRGSAHKQYF
cdr3_nt: TGTGCCAGCAGGAGGGGATCAGCCCACAAGCAGTACTTC

j_call: TRBJ1-1
d_call: TRBD1
v_call: TRBV10-3
clone_size: once
cdr3_aa: CAISLTGQGPMNTEAFF
cdr3_nt: TGTGCCATCAGCCTAACGGGACAGGGACCCATGAACACTGAAGCTTTCTTT

j_call: TRBJ1-2
d_call: TRBD1
v_call: TRBV4-1
clone_size: NA
cdr3_aa: CASSQVPGTGRDGYTF
cdr3_nt: TGCGCCAGCAGCCAAGTTCCCGGGACAGGGCGGGATGGCTACACCTTC

j_call: TRBJ1-2
d_call: NA
v_call: TRBV2
clone_size: NA
cdr3_aa: CASSDRRGGDYGYTF
cdr3_nt: TGTGCCAGCAGTGACCGGAGGGGGGGAGACTATGGCTACACCTTC

j_call: TRBJ2-5
d_call: NA
v_call: TRBV7-2
clone_size: NA
cdr3_aa: CASSLGGQKETQYF
cdr3_nt: TGTGCCAGCAGCTTAGGAGGACAGAAGGAGACCCAGTACTTC

j_call: TRBJ1-6
d_call: NA
v_call: TRBV11-2
clone_size: NA
cdr3_aa: CASSLVRGGNSPLHF
cdr3_nt: TGTGCCAGCAGCTTAGTGAGGGGGGGAAATTCACCCCTCCACTTT

j_call: TRBJ2-1
d_call: NA
v_call: TRBV5-1
clone_size: NA
cdr3_aa: CASGKTGFYNEQFF
cdr3_nt: TGCGCCAGCGGGAAGACAGGCTTCTACAATGAGCAGTTCTTC

j_call: TRBJ1-2
d_call: NA
v_call: TRBV4-2
clone_size: NA
cdr3_aa: CASSQEGGRGDYGYTF
cdr3_nt: TGTGCCAGCAGCCAAGAGGGGGGCAGGGGTGACTATGGCTACACCTTC

j_call: TRBJ2-3
d_call: TRBD2
v_call: TRBV4-1
clone_size: NA
cdr3_aa: CASSQGAGGSTDTQYF
cdr3_nt: TGCGCCAGCAGCCAAGGTGCGGGGGGTAGCACAGATACGCAGTATTTT

j_call: TRBJ2-7
d_call: TRBD1
v_call: TRBV18
clone_size: few
cdr3_aa: CASSLETGAYEQYF
cdr3_nt: TGTGCCAGCTCCCTGGAGACAGGGGCATACGAGCAGTACTTC

j_call: TRBJ2-7
d_call: NA
v_call: TRBV9
clone_size: once
cdr3_aa: CASSAQIGQYYEQYF
cdr3_nt: TGTGCCAGCAGCGCGCAAATAGGACAGTACTACGAGCAGTACTTC

j_call: TRBJ2-7
d_call: NA
v_call: TRBV7-9
clone_size: once
cdr3_aa: CASSLAGTDYEQYF
cdr3_nt: TGTGCCAGCAGCTTAGCCGGGACGGACTACGAGCAGTACTTC

j_call: TRBJ1-6
d_call: TRBD1
v_call: TRBV19
clone_size: NA
cdr3_aa: CASNAGTAVRAPLHF
cdr3_nt: TGTGCCAGTAATGCCGGGACAGCTGTTAGGGCACCCCTCCACTTT

j_call: TRBJ2-1
d_call: TRBD2
v_call: TRBV6-6
clone_size: NA
cdr3_aa: CASTVSGGGNEQFF
cdr3_nt: TGTGCCAGCACCGTATCGGGAGGGGGGAATGAGCAGTTCTTC

j_call: TRBJ2-1
d_call: NA
v_call: TRBV5-4
clone_size: NA
cdr3_aa: CASSLAYTGYNEQFF
cdr3_nt: TGTGCCAGCAGCTTGGCCTACACGGGCTACAATGAGCAGTTCTTC

j_call: TRBJ2-7
d_call: NA
v_call: TRBV30
clone_size: NA
cdr3_aa: CAWSALNRFTYEQYF
cdr3_nt: TGTGCCTGGAGTGCCCTTAACAGGTTCACCTACGAGCAGTACTTC

j_call: TRBJ1-1
d_call: TRBD1
v_call: TRBV6-5
clone_size: NA
cdr3_aa: CASSYAEGAVNTEAFF
cdr3_nt: TGTGCCAGCAGTTACGCGGAGGGGGCGGTGAACACTGAAGCTTTCTTT

j_call: TRBJ2-1
d_call: TRBD2
v_call: TRBV5-4
clone_size: NA
cdr3_aa: CASRRAGGAYNEQFF
cdr3_nt: TGTGCCAGCAGAAGAGCGGGGGGCGCATACAATGAGCAGTTCTTC

j_call: TRBJ2-3
d_call: TRBD2
v_call: TRBV9
clone_size: once
cdr3_aa: CASRGAGLGTDTQYF
cdr3_nt: TGTGCCAGCCGGGGAGCGGGGCTCGGCACAGATACGCAGTATTTT

j_call: TRBJ2-5
d_call: NA
v_call: TRBV30
clone_size: NA
cdr3_aa: CAWSVGQGGETQYF
cdr3_nt: TGTGCCTGGAGTGTAGGGCAGGGAGGAGAGACCCAGTACTTC

j_call: TRBJ2-7
d_call: TRBD2
v_call: TRBV28
clone_size: few
cdr3_aa: CASLAPGRQYEQYF
cdr3_nt: TGTGCCAGTCTCGCCCCCGGGAGGCAATACGAGCAGTACTTC

j_call: TRBJ1-1
d_call: NA
v_call: TRBV5-1
clone_size: NA
cdr3_aa: CASSDDPGTYTEAFF
cdr3_nt: TGCGCCAGCAGCGACGACCCCGGGACATACACTGAAGCTTTCTTT

j_call: TRBJ2-2
d_call: NA
v_call: TRBV5-1
clone_size: NA
cdr3_aa: CASSLEGDTGELFF
cdr3_nt: TGCGCCAGCAGCCTTGAGGGCGACACCGGGGAGCTGTTTTTT

j_call: TRBJ2-1
d_call: NA
v_call: TRBV7-9
clone_size: NA
cdr3_aa: CASSHGGANEQFF
cdr3_nt: TGTGCCAGCAGCCACGGGGGAGCCAATGAGCAGTTCTTC

j_call: TRBJ1-6
d_call: NA
v_call: TRBV18
clone_size: NA
cdr3_aa: CASSSDNSPLHF
cdr3_nt: TGTGCCAGCTCGTCAGATAATTCACCCCTCCACTTT

j_call: TRBJ1-2
d_call: NA
v_call: TRBV2
clone_size: NA
cdr3_aa: CASTNEGSYTF
cdr3_nt: TGTGCCAGCACCAATGAGGGGAGCTACACCTTC

j_call: TRBJ2-1
d_call: NA
v_call: TRBV7-9
clone_size: NA
cdr3_aa: CASSYQSLGLYNEQFF
cdr3_nt: TGTGCCAGCAGCTACCAGTCCTTAGGGTTATACAATGAGCAGTTCTTC